This paragraph reports one TCR beta chain. It lacks a known antigen. No base-level quality is on record; no much larger clone is a single base apart. The library was prepared using the immunoSEQ multiplex PCR assay. Per the original workflow: A statistical classification framework was developed to diagnose cytomegalovirus status using the catalog of TCR beta chain sequences. Entries here come from immuneACCESS through TCRdb and include only in-frame sequences with V and J called. Some clones fail to appear in such tables; in the studies checked, an unresolved V gene covers under half of the shortfall, and the cause of the remainder is unknown. D and trimming come from the DNA, and the V and J calls and clone size come from that table. The sample contains 150,000 to 200,000 clones, around 85% of them found a single time. Jointly, the top ten make up 15% to 20% of the sample. The data were obtained in a study of cytomegalovirus exposure and HLA in healthy donors (dated by TCRdb to 2016 to 2017). Study-level background: According to a later analysis, one platform produced both the roughly 130 validation repertoires and the approximately 670 repertoires of the first cohort. The study aimed to test whether signatures of past pathogen exposure could be identified by cataloging public T cell receptors. A separate validation cohort of 100 to 150 different subjects was used in addition to the approximately 670-subject first cohort. High-throughput TCR immunosequencing, statistical association of individual TCRs with disease status, and machine learning were combined to predict cytomegalovirus infection status. The investigation overall reported the following: The classifier was reported to diagnose cytomegalovirus status with high specificity and sensitivity in both the original cohort and the validation cohort. The authors suggested that the approach could potentially be generalized to other disease states and immunological phenotypes. The validation cohort had no HLA typing available for a later analysis, so co-occurrence within that cohort was assessed over all 120 or so repertoires. While some public TCRs were present in many individuals, most TCR sequences turned up only very rarely across donors. In the study, 164 TCR beta chains were listed as associated with cytomegalovirus. In vitro tests confirmed that a few of the cytomegalovirus-associated TCR beta chains recognize cytomegalovirus antigens. In a later analysis, TCRs clustered in the first cohort were found to also tend to co-occur in the 130 or so validation repertoires, with around 94% of cluster scores above 0.

Donors formed part of the validation cohort, which comprised 120 subjects and was distinct from the first cohort of over 500 subjects. The source is a young man in good health and CMV-seropositive. Sequencing was done on a sample of PBMCs.

The CDR3 protein sequence reads: CAWSPLATAYGYTF. The DNA sequence is TGTGCCTGGAGTCCTCTCGCGACAGCCTATGGCTACACCTTC. Recombination joined TRBV30 with TRBJ1-2, and perhaps TRBD1 as D gene, on 5 matching bases. The junction shows trimming of 2 bases on V and 4 bases on J, plus 14 bases between the germline ends. Measured from the cysteine to the phenylalanine, the CDR3 is 14 residues long. Only the CDR3 region is kept as DNA, spanning 42 bases read in frame from base 1. According to the germline V gene (reference sequence), CDR1 reads GTSNPN and CDR2 reads SVGIG.